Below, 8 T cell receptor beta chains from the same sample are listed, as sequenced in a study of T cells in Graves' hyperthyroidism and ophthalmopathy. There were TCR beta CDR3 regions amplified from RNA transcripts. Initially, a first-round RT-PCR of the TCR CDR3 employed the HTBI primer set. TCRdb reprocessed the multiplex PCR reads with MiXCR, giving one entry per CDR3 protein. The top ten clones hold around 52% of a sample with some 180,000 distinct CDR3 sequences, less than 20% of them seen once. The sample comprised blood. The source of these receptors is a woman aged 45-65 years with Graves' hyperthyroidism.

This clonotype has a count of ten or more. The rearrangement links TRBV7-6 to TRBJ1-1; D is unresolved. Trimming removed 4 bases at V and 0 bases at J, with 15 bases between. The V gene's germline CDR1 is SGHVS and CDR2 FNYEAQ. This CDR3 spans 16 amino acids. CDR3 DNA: TGTGCCAGCAGCTCATACGCTAGGGTACTGAACACTGAAGCTTTCTTT. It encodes CASSSYARVLNTEAFF.

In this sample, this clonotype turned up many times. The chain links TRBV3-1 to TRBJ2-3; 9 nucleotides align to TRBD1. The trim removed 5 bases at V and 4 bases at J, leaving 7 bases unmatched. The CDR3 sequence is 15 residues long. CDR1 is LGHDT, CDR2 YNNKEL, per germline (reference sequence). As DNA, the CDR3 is TGTGCCAGCAGCTTATCAACAGGGGGCTCAGATACGCAGTATTTT. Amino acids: CASSLSTGGSDTQYF.

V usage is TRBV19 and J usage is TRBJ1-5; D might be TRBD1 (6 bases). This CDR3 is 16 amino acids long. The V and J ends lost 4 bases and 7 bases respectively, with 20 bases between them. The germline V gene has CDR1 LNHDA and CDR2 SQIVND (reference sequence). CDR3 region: CASSKEHTGLRQPQHF. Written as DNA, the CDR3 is TGTGCCAGTAGTAAGGAACATACAGGGTTACGACAGCCCCAGCATTTT.

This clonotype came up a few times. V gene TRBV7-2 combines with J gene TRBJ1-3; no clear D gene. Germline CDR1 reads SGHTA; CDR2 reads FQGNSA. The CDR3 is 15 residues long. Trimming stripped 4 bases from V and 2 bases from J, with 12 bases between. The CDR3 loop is CASSSRTGAGNTIYF. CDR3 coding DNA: TGTGCCAGCAGCTCCCGGACTGGGGCTGGAAACACCATATATTTT.

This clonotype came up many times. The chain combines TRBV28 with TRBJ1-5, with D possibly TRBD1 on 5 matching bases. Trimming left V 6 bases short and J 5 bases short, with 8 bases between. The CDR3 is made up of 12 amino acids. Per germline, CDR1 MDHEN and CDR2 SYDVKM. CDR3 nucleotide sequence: TGTGCCAGCAGCGACAGTTATCAGCCCCAGCATTTT. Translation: CASSDSYQPQHF.

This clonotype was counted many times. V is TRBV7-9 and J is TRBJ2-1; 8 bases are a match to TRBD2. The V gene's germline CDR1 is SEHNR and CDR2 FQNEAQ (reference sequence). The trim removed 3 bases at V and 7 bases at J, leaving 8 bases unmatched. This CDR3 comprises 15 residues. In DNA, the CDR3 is TGTGCCAGCAGCTTTTCAGGCGGGAGGAGGAATGAGCAGTTCTTC. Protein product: CASSFSGGRRNEQFF.

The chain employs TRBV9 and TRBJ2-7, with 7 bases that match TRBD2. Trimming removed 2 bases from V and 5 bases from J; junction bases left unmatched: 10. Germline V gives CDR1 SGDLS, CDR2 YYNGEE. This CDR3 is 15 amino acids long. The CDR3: CASSVGRENKNEQYF. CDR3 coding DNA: TGTGCCAGCAGCGTTGGGCGGGAGAATAAGAACGAGCAGTACTTC. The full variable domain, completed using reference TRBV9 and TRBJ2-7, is DSGVTQTPKHLITATGQRVTLRCSPRSGDLSVYWYQQSLDQGLQFLIQYYNGEERAKGNILERFSAQQFPDLHSELNLSSLELGDSALYFCASSVGRENKNEQYFGPGTRLTVT.

The CDR3 coding sequence is TGTGCCAGCACCGGGACAGGAGGTGAAGCTTTCTTT. Translation gives CASTGTGGEAFF. This sequence joins TRBV28 and TRBJ1-1; 8 bases are a match to TRBD1. The CDR3 loop spans 12 amino acids. Germline V gene lookup returns CDR1 MDHEN and CDR2 SYDVKM. V was pared by 7 bases and J by 7 bases, with 5 bases of the junction left unmatched. Full variable domain (rest looked up from reference TRBV28 and TRBJ1-1): DVKVTQSSRYLVKRTGEKVFLECVQDMDHENMFWYRQDPGLGLRLIYFSYDVKMKEKGDIPEGYSVSREKKERFSLILESASTNQTSMYLCASTGTGGEAFFGQGTRLTVV.